The source of this T cell receptor beta chain is a study of blood T cell repertoires in COVID-19. Study summary: From the United States, Italy and Spain came samples of acute and convalescent COVID-19.

In germline, CDR1 is SEHNR, CDR2 FQNEAQ (reference sequence). V was clipped by 5 bases and J by 2 bases, with 12 bases between them. This CDR3 region has 14 residues. Per the original methods: Estimates of nucleated cell counts were drawn from the amplification of reference gene primers. Measured with immunoSEQ multiplex PCR; TCRdb has only the in-frame clones, and not every one. V, J and clone size are those of that table, while D and trimming were read from the DNA. The sample includes approximately 300,000 clones, about 89% of them seen just once. The sequence was collected from a man aged 30 to 39 with acute or convalescent COVID-19. The gene calls are TRBV7-9 and TRBJ2-5; the D gene is possibly TRBD1 (7 bases). The source material was peripheral blood. CDR3 sequence: CASSIQGGQETQYF. The DNA of the CDR3 is TGTGCCAGCAGCATCCAGGGGGGTCAAGAGACCCAGTACTTC.